This T cell receptor beta chain was retrieved from a study of T-cell memory formation after mild COVID-19. Study-level points and caveats: Among contracting clones, CD4+ were mainly CM/EM and CD8+ enriched in EMRA. Contracting clones from day 15 to 85 had balanced CD4/CD8; later expanders favoured CD4+. Proof of SARS-CoV-2 specificity was absent for the second-wave clones that crested on day 37. Researchers found some responding clones in pre-infection memory, a sign that cross-reactive memory joined.

CDR1 and CDR2 from the germline V gene are SGHTA and FQGNSA. Trimming shortened V by 7 bases and J by 6 bases, and 22 bases separated the two germline ends. The CDR3 contains 16 residues. Notes on this clonotype: What it binds is unknown.

TCRdb processed the 5' RACE reads anew with MiXCR; each CDR3 protein has one entry. The data hold under 450,000 distinct CDR3 sequences, with over 13% observed a single time. The source is a man between 18 and 35 years old who had mild COVID-19 (a few samples of this study predate the infection). Cell type and time point are not known. The genes are TRBV7-2 and TRBJ2-1, with D possibly matching TRBD2 (5 bases). Input material: PBMCs or a T cell subset sorted from them (not recorded which). Here the CDR3 reads CASTPLYDNRGNEQFF. CDR3 bases: TGTGCCAGCACCCCCCTTTATGACAATCGGGGCAATGAGCAGTTCTTC.